The next 17 T cell receptor beta chains were all read from a single sample in a study of blood T cell repertoires in COVID-19. Repertoires were generated with immunoSEQ multiplex PCR, while TCRdb's copy carries only in-frame clones and drops some. The sample gives about 56,000 clones, approximately 92% of which show up once; 43% is in the top ten. The specimen sequenced was peripheral blood. The source is a woman aged 55-69 years with COVID-19, enrolled during active disease.

This chain's CDR3 is CASSSGLAGVTGELFF. In DNA form, the CDR3 reads TGCGCCAGCAGCTCTGGACTAGCGGGAGTTACCGGGGAGCTGTTTTTT. This chain uses TRBV5-1 with TRBJ2-2, with 13 bases lining up with TRBD2. V dropped 3 bases and J dropped 5; count of bases not matched to a gene: 4. This CDR3 is 16 amino acids long. Germline loops: CDR1 SGHRS, CDR2 YFSETQ.

The J gene is TRBJ1-4, the V gene TRBV5-1; D perhaps matches TRBD1 (6 bases). V was clipped by 4 bases and J by 4 bases, with 11 bases between them. The CDR3 loop spans 14 amino acids. Germline V gene lookup returns CDR1 SGHRS and CDR2 YFSETQ. CDR3 DNA: TGCGCCAGCAGCGCCGGACAGAATAATGAAAAACTGTTTTTT. Translation gives CASSAGQNNEKLFF.

The chain recombines TRBV7-9 with TRBJ1-3, with a possible D match to TRBD1 (5 bases). The germline CDR1 and CDR2 sequences are SEHNR and FQNEAQ (reference sequence). The CDR3 has 15 residues. The germline V and J ends were trimmed by 5 bases and 0 bases, with 11 bases remaining between them. The CDR3 DNA reads TGTGCCAGCAGCAAAGACAGTTTCTCTGGAAACACCATATATTTT. The encoded protein is CASSKDSFSGNTIYF.

This chain links TRBV19 with TRBJ2-7, with D possibly TRBD2 on 6 matching bases. Trimming cost V 0 bases and J 0 bases, with 9 bases left between them. CDR3 length: 15 amino acids. CDR1 LNHDA and CDR2 SQIVND come from the germline V gene (reference sequence). CDR3 in amino acids: CASSIEGAGSYEQYF. The CDR3 nucleotides are TGTGCCAGTAGTATAGAGGGAGCGGGCTCCTACGAGCAGTACTTC.

The chain is built from TRBV27 and TRBJ1-3; D gene unclear. Germline loops: CDR1 MNHEY, CDR2 SMNVEV (reference sequence). The CDR3 sequence is 17 residues long. Deletions cut 0 bases from V and 0 bases from J, with 12 bases between. The CDR3 DNA is TGTGCCAGCAGTTTATCGGCGGGCCCCAACTCTGGAAACACCATATATTTT. Encoded protein: CASSLSAGPNSGNTIYF.

This clone was observed at least ten times. V and J are TRBV19 and TRBJ1-1, with D possibly being TRBD1 (5 bases). The germline CDR1 and CDR2 sequences are LNHDA and SQIVND (reference sequence). Trimming stripped 4 bases from V and 5 bases from J, with 14 bases between. CDR3 length equals 14 residues. This CDR3 is CASSTRGAGTEAFF. The CDR3 coding sequence is TGTGCCAGTAGTACTAGAGGGGCGGGGACTGAAGCTTTCTTT. Supplemented by reference TRBV19 and TRBJ1-1, the full variable domain reads DGGITQSPKYLFRKEGQNVTLSCEQNLNHDAMYWYRQDPGQGLRLIYYSQIVNDFQKGDIAEGYSVSREKKESFPLTVTSAQKNPTAFYLCASSTRGAGTEAFFGQGTRLTVV.

This clone was counted a few times. This sequence joins TRBV6-6 and TRBJ1-5; perhaps TRBD1 as D (6 bases). Germline V gene sequence: CDR1 MNHNY, CDR2 SVGAGI (reference sequence). CDR3 length: 14 residues. V lost 7 bases, J lost 0 bases, and 10 bases lay in between. In nucleotides, the CDR3 is TGTGCCAGCAACACAGGGTTTAGCAATCAGCCCCAGCATTTT. Translated: CASNTGFSNQPQHF.

The V call is TRBV4-3, the J call TRBJ2-2; a weak D match, TRBD1 (5 bases). CDR3 length equals 17 residues. From germline, CDR1 is LGHNA and CDR2 YSLEER. Trimming stripped 0 bases from V and 3 bases from J, with 14 bases between. The CDR3 nucleotides read TGCGCCAGCAGCCAAGATCAGGGCAGGGTTGACACCGGGGAGCTGTTTTTT. This encodes CASSQDQGRVDTGELFF.

V and J are TRBV28 and TRBJ2-3; 7 nucleotides line up with TRBD1. Germline trimming cut 5 bases from V and 7 bases from J; bases unmatched to any gene: 9. Germline CDR1 and CDR2: MDHEN and SYDVKM. The CDR3 is 14 residues long. This chain's CDR3 is CASSPRQGLHTQYF. DNA for the CDR3: TGTGCCAGCAGTCCTAGACAGGGCCTACATACGCAGTATTTT.

The rearrangement uses TRBV19 and TRBJ2-1; 8 bases agree with TRBD2. Germline CDR1 LNHDA, CDR2 SQIVND (reference sequence). The J segment lost 0 bases and the V segment lost 6 bases, leaving 4 bases of the junction unmatched. This CDR3 has 15 residues. The CDR3: CASSPSGSSYNEQFF. For the CDR3, the DNA is TGTGCCAGTAGCCCCAGCGGGAGCTCCTACAATGAGCAGTTCTTC.

This clone was observed once. The chain has TRBV27 and TRBJ2-2; the D gene is possibly TRBD1 (6 bases). V was shortened by 3 bases and J by 3 bases, with 11 bases between the two germline ends. Germline-derived CDR1 and CDR2 are MNHEY and SMNVEV (reference sequence). CDR3 length equals 15 residues. The CDR3 DNA follows: TGTGCCAGCAGTTTTGGGGGCTCGGACACCGGGGAGCTGTTTTTT. This codes for CASSFGGSDTGELFF.

The CDR3 coding sequence is TGTGCCAGCAGTTCGGGACAGGGGGCACAGCCCCAGCATTTT. The encoded protein is CASSSGQGAQPQHF. The chain uses TRBV27 and TRBJ1-5; 12 bases are a match to TRBD1. CDR1 is MNHEY, CDR2 SMNVEV, per germline (reference sequence). V lost 4 bases, J lost 7 bases, and 2 bases stayed unmatched. The CDR3 has 14 amino acids.

V gene TRBV5-3 combines with J gene TRBJ2-1; 8 bases agree with TRBD2. TRBV5-3 is designated an ORF whose function remains uncertain. The junction had 3 bases not matched to a gene; V was cut back by 0 bases and J by 4 bases. The CDR3 sequence is 15 residues long. The CDR3, as DNA: TGTGCCAGAAGCTTGGCGGGGGGGAAGTACAATGAGCAGTTCTTC. Translating it yields CARSLAGGKYNEQFF.

The chain is built from TRBV5-1 and TRBJ1-2; D may be TRBD1 (6 bases). Germline loops: CDR1 SGHRS, CDR2 YFSETQ. Trimming stripped 4 bases from V and 6 bases from J, with 13 bases between. CDR3 size: 13 residues. CDR3 nucleotide sequence: TGCGCCAGCAGCCGTGAAGGGGGTAATGGCTACACCTTC. Translation: CASSREGGNGYTF.

This rearrangement joins TRBV30 to TRBJ1-1; D remains ambiguous. Trimming cost V 0 bases and J 4 bases, with 9 bases left between them. The CDR3 length is 13 residues. From germline, CDR1 is GTSNPN and CDR2 SVGIG (reference sequence). CDR3 coding DNA: TGTGCCTGGAGTGTTGAGGTTGGCACTGAAGCTTTCTTT. Its protein is CAWSVEVGTEAFF.

The V gene is TRBV11-2, the J gene TRBJ1-2, with a possible D match to TRBD1 (5 bases). Trimming took 5 bases from V and 4 from J, leaving 23 bases between them. Germline loops: CDR1 SGHAT, CDR2 FQNNGV. The CDR3 is 17 residues long. For the CDR3, the DNA is TGTGCCAGCAGCACGGGGGTCCCGGCAATTGGAACCTATGGCTACACCTTC. It translates to CASSTGVPAIGTYGYTF.

The rearrangement uses TRBV7-9 and TRBJ2-2; TRBD2 is a possible D gene (5 bases). Germline V CDR1 and CDR2: SEHNR, FQNEAQ (reference sequence). Trimming stripped 1 base from V and 7 bases from J, with 19 bases between. The CDR3 extends over 17 amino acids. The CDR3 protein is CASSLEEGTTRGGELFF. The CDR3 nucleotides read TGTGCCAGCAGCTTAGAGGAAGGCACCACCCGGGGCGGGGAGCTGTTTTTT.